A selection of T cell receptor beta chains follows, all from one sample in a study of spatial heterogeneity in lung cancer. One entry per CDR3 protein results from TCRdb running MiXCR on the 5' RACE reads. The sample carries just over 70,000 distinct CDR3 sequences, 8% to 9.5% recorded once. Here the sequenced sample was PBMCs, taken at follow-up. Receptors were obtained from a female donor with early-stage non-small cell lung cancer. CDR3s include the opening cysteine and the closing phenylalanine or tryptophan. Each record gives: CDR3 DNA, CDR3 protein, clone size, V gene, D gene, J gene. D genes are given only for firm matches. A clone size is listed for some rows: how often the clone was seen (once, few, many), or a class if it is expanded.

cdr3_nt: TGTGCCAGCAGCGTAGCGACAGGGGAATCCGGGGAGCTGTTTTTT
cdr3_aa: CASSVATGESGELFF
clone_size: NA
v_call: TRBV9
d_call: TRBD1
j_call: TRBJ2-2

cdr3_nt: TGTGCCAGCGGGGCAGAGACCCAGTACTTC
cdr3_aa: CASGAETQYF
clone_size: NA
v_call: TRBV7-6
d_call: NA
j_call: TRBJ2-5

cdr3_nt: TGTGCCAGCAGCCATGGGCACCGACAGCAGTTCTTC
cdr3_aa: CASSHGHRQQFF
clone_size: many
v_call: TRBV11-1
d_call: NA
j_call: TRBJ2-1

cdr3_nt: TGCAGTGCCTTCTTGAACACTGAAGCTTTCTTT
cdr3_aa: CSAFLNTEAFF
clone_size: few
v_call: TRBV20-1
d_call: NA
j_call: TRBJ1-1

cdr3_nt: TGTGCCAGCAGCCAACTCCCAGGGAGTGCCGGGGAGCTGTTTTTT
cdr3_aa: CASSQLPGSAGELFF
clone_size: many
v_call: TRBV7-9
d_call: NA
j_call: TRBJ2-2

cdr3_nt: TGTGCCAGCAGCCGTGGGCCAGGGCGCAGAGCTTTCTTT
cdr3_aa: CASSRGPGRRAFF
clone_size: many
v_call: TRBV7-9
d_call: NA
j_call: TRBJ1-1

cdr3_nt: TGTGCCAGCAGAAGCGGGAGTGGATCCTACAATGAGCAGTTCTTC
cdr3_aa: CASRSGSGSYNEQFF
clone_size: NA
v_call: TRBV6-5
d_call: TRBD2
j_call: TRBJ2-1

cdr3_nt: TGCGCCAGCAGCTTGGGTCCCTCAGGGGGCGGAGGCGAGACCCAGTACTTC
cdr3_aa: CASSLGPSGGGGETQYF
clone_size: many
v_call: TRBV5-1
d_call: TRBD1
j_call: TRBJ2-5

cdr3_nt: TGTGCCAGCAAGCTATCTGAGACAGAGGTGTCTAGTGAGCAGTACTTC
cdr3_aa: CASKLSETEVSSEQYF
clone_size: many
v_call: TRBV27
d_call: NA
j_call: TRBJ2-7

cdr3_nt: TGTGCCACCAGTGGTATATCGGGTTTCGGCTACAATGAGCAGTTCTTC
cdr3_aa: CATSGISGFGYNEQFF
clone_size: NA
v_call: TRBV24-1
d_call: NA
j_call: TRBJ2-1

cdr3_nt: TGTGCCAGCAGCCATCGGGAGAAACACACCGGGGAGCTGTTTTTT
cdr3_aa: CASSHREKHTGELFF
clone_size: many
v_call: TRBV3-1
d_call: NA
j_call: TRBJ2-2

cdr3_nt: TGTGCCAGCCGGCGGACAGGGGGTCCGTATGGCTACACCTTC
cdr3_aa: CASRRTGGPYGYTF
clone_size: many
v_call: TRBV28
d_call: TRBD1
j_call: TRBJ1-2

cdr3_nt: TGTGCCACCCGGGGACAGGCCGATAGCAATGAGCAGTTCTTC
cdr3_aa: CATRGQADSNEQFF
clone_size: many
v_call: TRBV19
d_call: TRBD1
j_call: TRBJ2-1

cdr3_nt: TGTGCCAGCAGCCCCCTCGGTAGCGGGATCTACAATGAGCAGTTCTTC
cdr3_aa: CASSPLGSGIYNEQFF
clone_size: many
v_call: TRBV11-1
d_call: TRBD2
j_call: TRBJ2-1

cdr3_nt: TGTGCCAGCAGTTGGGGGCCTTCCTACGAGCAGTACTTC
cdr3_aa: CASSWGPSYEQYF
clone_size: few
v_call: TRBV5-6
d_call: NA
j_call: TRBJ2-7

cdr3_nt: TGTGCCAGCTCTGGAGGCTACGAGCAGTACTTC
cdr3_aa: CASSGGYEQYF
clone_size: NA
v_call: TRBV25-1
d_call: NA
j_call: TRBJ2-7

cdr3_nt: TGTGCCAGCACTCTGACAGGGGTTGGTCTTCAGCCCCAGCATTTT
cdr3_aa: CASTLTGVGLQPQHF
clone_size: medium-sized
v_call: TRBV12-3/TRBV12-4
d_call: TRBD1
j_call: TRBJ1-5

cdr3_nt: TGCGCCAGCAGCGCCGGGACCGACACTGAAGCTTTCTTT
cdr3_aa: CASSAGTDTEAFF
clone_size: many
v_call: TRBV5-1
d_call: NA
j_call: TRBJ1-1

cdr3_nt: TGTGCCAGCAGCTCCAGAGGGGGGGCGCTTGGCTACACCTTC
cdr3_aa: CASSSRGGALGYTF
clone_size: NA
v_call: TRBV27
d_call: NA
j_call: TRBJ1-2

cdr3_nt: TGCAGTGCCCCGGTGGAAGGGAATCAGCCCCAGCATTTT
cdr3_aa: CSAPVEGNQPQHF
clone_size: few
v_call: TRBV20-1
d_call: NA
j_call: TRBJ1-5

cdr3_nt: TGTGCCAGCAGCCTAGGGACGGGTTCCTACGAGCAGTACTTC
cdr3_aa: CASSLGTGSYEQYF
clone_size: many
v_call: TRBV7-9
d_call: NA
j_call: TRBJ2-7

cdr3_nt: TGTGCCAGCAGTTACTCGGCTCCCGATTACGAGCAGTACTTC
cdr3_aa: CASSYSAPDYEQYF
clone_size: few
v_call: TRBV6-5
d_call: NA
j_call: TRBJ2-7

cdr3_nt: TGTGCCATCAGTGGACAGGGGGCAACTAGCGGGAGGTTACATACGCAGTATTTT
cdr3_aa: CAISGQGATSGRLHTQYF
clone_size: few
v_call: TRBV10-3
d_call: TRBD2
j_call: TRBJ2-3

cdr3_nt: TGCGCCAGCAGCTTCTCAGGGAGGACTAATGGCTACACCTTC
cdr3_aa: CASSFSGRTNGYTF
clone_size: many
v_call: TRBV5-1
d_call: NA
j_call: TRBJ1-2

cdr3_nt: TGCAGTGCTAGAGCTTCCCCGGCAGGAAGCTCCTACGAGCAGTACTTC
cdr3_aa: CSARASPAGSSYEQYF
clone_size: many
v_call: TRBV20-1
d_call: NA
j_call: TRBJ2-7

cdr3_nt: TGTGCCAGCTCACCGCGGGACAGGGCTGATTCACCCCTCCACTTT
cdr3_aa: CASSPRDRADSPLHF
clone_size: NA
v_call: TRBV18
d_call: TRBD1
j_call: TRBJ1-6

cdr3_nt: TGTGCCAGCAGCAACTCCGGGACAGGGTTAGGTGAGCAGTTCTTC
cdr3_aa: CASSNSGTGLGEQFF
clone_size: few
v_call: TRBV11-1
d_call: TRBD1
j_call: TRBJ2-1

cdr3_nt: TGTGCCAGCAGCTTATTACCTGATGACAATGAGCAGTTCTTC
cdr3_aa: CASSLLPDDNEQFF
clone_size: many
v_call: TRBV7-3
d_call: NA
j_call: TRBJ2-1

cdr3_nt: TGTGCCAGCAGCGTAGAAAATGAGCAGTTCTTC
cdr3_aa: CASSVENEQFF
clone_size: few
v_call: TRBV9
d_call: NA
j_call: TRBJ2-1